The rows below give T cell receptor beta chains drawn from one sample of a study of low-dose radiotherapy and immunotherapy resistance in tumors. Via MiXCR, TCRdb re-called the reads, giving one row per CDR3 protein. This table holds around 76,000 distinct CDR3 sequences, around 30% found once. The material sequenced was PBMCs, taken before treatment. Source of these receptors: a female donor with ovarian cancer. Both conserved end residues are part of each CDR3. A D gene is named only where the DNA matches it firmly. Size values are once, few and many counts, or a class for expanded clones, and some rows have none.

D	V	J	size	DNA	CDR3
TRBD2	TRBV6-6	TRBJ2-5	NA	TGTGCCACAAAGCGGGAAAGGAGGTCTCAAGAGACCCAGTACTTC	CATKRERRSQETQYF
NA	TRBV23-1	TRBJ1-5	NA	NA	CASSQWTDLTSPSIF
NA	TRBV20-1	TRBJ2-2	many	TGCAGTGCTAGCCCCTACACCGGGGAGCTGTTTTTT	CSASPYTGELFF
NA	TRBV3-1	TRBJ1-5	many	TGTGCCAGCAGTTTGGCAGGGGCAGGGCAGCCCCAGCATTTT	CASSLAGAGQPQHF
NA	TRBV7-9	TRBJ2-6	many	TGTGCCAGCAGCTTAGTGCAAAAGGTCGGCTCTGGGGCCAACGTCCTGACTTTC	CASSLVQKVGSGANVLTF
TRBD2	TRBV14	TRBJ2-3	many	TGTGCCAGCAGCCACCAGCGGGGGGGCCGGGATACGCAGTATTTT	CASSHQRGGRDTQYF
NA	TRBV5-4	TRBJ2-7	many	TGTGCCAGCAGCTTATGGCAGACCGAGCAGTACTTC	CASSLWQTEQYF
NA	TRBV7-2	TRBJ2-5	NA	TGTGCCAGCAGCTTAGTGGGGGTACCCGAAGAGACCCAGTACTTC	CASSLVGVPEETQYF
NA	TRBV7-2	TRBJ2-7	NA	TGTGCCAGCAGGCCAGGTCGGGGCGCTGGCGAGCAGTACTTC	CASRPGRGAGEQYF
TRBD1	TRBV6-6	TRBJ1-6	many	TGTGCCAGCAGCAGACGACAGGGTTCGGATAATTCACCCCTCCACTTT	CASSRRQGSDNSPLHF
NA	TRBV28	TRBJ2-7	NA	TGTGCCAGCAGTTTGGCTAGGGCCCACGAGCAGTACTTC	CASSLARAHEQYF
NA	TRBV23-1	TRBJ2-2	NA	TGCGCCAGCAGTCAAGACGACGGCGCGAACACCGGGGAGCTGTTTTTT	CASSQDDGANTGELFF
TRBD2	TRBV9	TRBJ2-7	many	TGTGCCAGCAGCGTTGAACTAGCGGGAGGTGAGCAGTACTTC	CASSVELAGGEQYF
NA	TRBV4-1	TRBJ2-3	many	TGCGCCAGCAGCGGGGTCACAGATACGCAGTATTTT	CASSGVTDTQYF
NA	TRBV7-3	TRBJ1-1	many	TGTGCCAGCAGCCGGGGACCCCGGAACACTGAAGCTTTCTTT	CASSRGPRNTEAFF
TRBD1	TRBV19	TRBJ2-3	once	TGTGCCAGTACAGGGGGAGCAGATACGCAGTATTTT	CASTGGADTQYF
NA	TRBV6-2/TRBV6-3	TRBJ1-2	NA	TGTGCCAGCAGTTATTTTCAGGGGACCCGCCGCGACTATGGCTACACCTTC	CASSYFQGTRRDYGYTF
TRBD1	TRBV28	TRBJ2-3	NA	TGTGCCAGCAGTCCGCCTCAGGGGGCGCGAGGCACAGATACGCAGTATTTT	CASSPPQGARGTDTQYF
TRBD2	TRBV7-2	TRBJ2-7	many	TGTGCCAGCAGCTTAGCAGCTAGCGGGACCTACGAGCAGTACTTC	CASSLAASGTYEQYF
NA	TRBV10-3	TRBJ1-2	many	TGTGCCATCAGTTGGGGAGGGGTTGGATATGGCTACACCTTC	CAISWGGVGYGYTF
NA	TRBV11-2	TRBJ2-4	NA	TGTGCCAGCAGACAATACACAGGGTTCTACAAAAACATTCAGTACTTC	CASRQYTGFYKNIQYF
NA	TRBV5-1	TRBJ2-1	NA	NA	CASSPGDSAVYFCASSIVNEQFF
NA	TRBV6-1	TRBJ1-6	NA	TGTGCCACCCGGGACATCGAAAATTCACCCCTCCACTTT	CATRDIENSPLHF
NA	TRBV28	TRBJ2-1	NA	TGTGCCAGCAGTTTGAATCCTCTCCGGGACACATCCTACAATGAGCAGTTCTTC	CASSLNPLRDTSYNEQFF
NA	TRBV19	TRBJ2-2	few	NA	CASSIHDSSGELFFF
NA	TRBV18	TRBJ2-1	many	TGTGCCAGCTCACCACTACGCGGGAATGAGCAGTTCTTC	CASSPLRGNEQFF
TRBD1	TRBV28	TRBJ2-7	many	TGTGCCAGCAGTGGTCAGGGGGTTGGTTACGAGCAGTACTTC	CASSGQGVGYEQYF
NA	TRBV5-1	TRBJ2-1	many	TGCGCCAGCAGCTTGGATCAGCCCCTGGGGAATGAGCAGTTCTTC	CASSLDQPLGNEQFF
NA	TRBV27	TRBJ1-1	many	TGTGCCAGCAGTTTATTGGCCAACACTGAAGCTTTCTTT	CASSLLANTEAFF
TRBD1	TRBV7-9	TRBJ1-2	many	TGTGCCAGCAGCATAGCCGGGGGACAGGGTTATGGCTACACCTTC	CASSIAGGQGYGYTF
NA	TRBV5-6	TRBJ2-1	many	TGTGCCAGCAGCTTGGTTCGGAAACACAATGAGCAGTTCTTC	CASSLVRKHNEQFF
NA	TRBV4-1	TRBJ2-5	many	TGTGCCAGCAGCCAAACCCAATCTCAAGAGACCCAGTACTTC	CASSQTQSQETQYF
TRBD1	TRBV2	TRBJ1-4	many	TGTGCCAGCAGTGTCCCAGGGGGCGGTGATGAAAAACTGTTTTTT	CASSVPGGGDEKLFF
TRBD1	TRBV19	TRBJ1-5	many	TGTGCCACCCGGGGACAGGGGAGCAATCAGCCCCAGCATTTT	CATRGQGSNQPQHF
NA	TRBV3-1	TRBJ1-6	NA	TGTGCCAGCAGCCAACGAGGGACGGGAAGGTCACCCCTCCACTTT	CASSQRGTGRSPLHF
NA	TRBV24-1	TRBJ2-3	many	TGTGCCACAAGCAAAGGCAGCCGCGCAGATACGCAGTATTTT	CATSKGSRADTQYF
TRBD1	TRBV14	TRBJ2-5	many	TGTGCCAGCAGCCAAGGCGTCGGGGCAGGGGGCCCAGAGACCCAGTACTTC	CASSQGVGAGGPETQYF
NA	TRBV14	TRBJ2-5	many	TGTGCCAGCAGCCAGGGCGCGGACCTGCAAGAGACCCAGTACTTC	CASSQGADLQETQYF
TRBD2	TRBV29-1	TRBJ2-7	NA	TGCAGCGTCGGGACTAGCGGCGAGCAGTACTTC	CSVGTSGEQYF
NA	TRBV10-3	TRBJ2-2	many	TGTGCCATCAGCGGAAGGGGGGCGCCCACCGGGGAGCTGTTTTTT	CAISGRGAPTGELFF
NA	TRBV20-1	TRBJ2-1	many	TGCAGTGCTAGAGTTCTAGCGGAGGGGGGGGAGCAGTTCTTC	CSARVLAEGGEQFF
TRBD1	TRBV6-2/TRBV6-3	TRBJ1-4	once	TGTGCCAGCAGTGAGGGGGCAGGAAATGAAAAACTGTTTTTT	CASSEGAGNEKLFF
TRBD2	TRBV3-1	TRBJ2-2	many	TGTGCCAGCAGCCCCCGGGGACTAGCGGGGCCCAACACCGGGGAGCTGTTTTTT	CASSPRGLAGPNTGELFF
TRBD1	TRBV29-1	TRBJ2-3	many	TGCAGCGTTATCCTGGGGGACAGGAAAATAGATACGCAGTATTTT	CSVILGDRKIDTQYF
NA	TRBV4-2	TRBJ2-2	many	TGTGCCAGCAGCCAAAAGGGTTCGAACACCGGGGAGCTGTTTTTT	CASSQKGSNTGELFF
NA	TRBV20-1	TRBJ2-3	many	TGCAGTGCTAGAGACCGTCGGCGCGGAGATACGCAGTATTTT	CSARDRRRGDTQYF
TRBD2	TRBV20-1	TRBJ2-4	many	TGCAGTGCTAGACCAGGACTAGTAGCCATTCAGTACTTC	CSARPGLVAIQYF
TRBD2	TRBV28	TRBJ2-1	medium-sized	TGTGCCAGTTCGCTGCGCGGGAGGTATTCCTACAATGAGCAGTTCTTC	CASSLRGRYSYNEQFF